Shown below are 27 T cell receptor beta chains from a single sample sequenced in a study of shared clonotypes between healthy human individuals. Repertoires were generated with immunoSEQ multiplex PCR, while TCRdb's copy carries only in-frame clones and drops some. The sample gives about 2 million clones, around 95% of which show up once; 0.1% to 0.15% is in the top ten. What was sequenced was naive CD4+ T cells sorted from blood. Subset of the sample: CD45RA+ positively selected. These receptors were taken from a man aged 18 to 30 in good health.

The chain is built from TRBV2 and TRBJ2-1, with D perhaps matching TRBD1 (7 bases). The CDR3 has 11 amino acids. From germline, CDR1 is SNHLY and CDR2 FYNNEI. Trimming stripped 7 bases from V and 12 bases from J, with 13 bases between. The CDR3 bases are TGTGCCAGCACTAGCAGGGGGGTGCAGTTCTTC. Its protein is CASTSRGVQFF.

The chain combines TRBV9 with TRBJ2-5; the D gene is possibly TRBD1 (6 bases). Germline V gene data show CDR1 as SGDLS and CDR2 as YYNGEE. The V end was cut by 0 bases, the J end by 5 bases, with 14 bases between. CDR3 size: 15 residues. Here the CDR3 reads CASSVGAGERETQYF. In DNA, the CDR3 is TGTGCCAGCAGCGTAGGGGCAGGGGAACGGGAGACCCAGTACTTC.

The CDR3 DNA reads as TGTGCCAGCAGAACCAGCCTAAGGGGATCCAAAAACATTCAGTACTTC. As protein: CASRTSLRGSKNIQYF. The chain employs TRBV28 and TRBJ2-4, with a tentative D call TRBD1 (5 bases). Trimming cost V 6 bases and J 2 bases, with 17 bases left between them. Per germline, CDR1 MDHEN and CDR2 SYDVKM. The CDR3 has 16 amino acids.

The rearrangement uses TRBV6-5 and TRBJ2-5, with 9 bases fitting TRBD2. The CDR3 has 14 amino acids. V was clipped by 5 bases and J by 7 bases; unmatched bases: 8. Germline V CDR1 and CDR2: MNHEY, SVGAGI. The CDR3 DNA sequence: TGTGCCAGCAGTCCCATAGCGGGAGCCGCGACCCAGTACTTC. Translation: CASSPIAGAATQYF.

The CDR3 bases are TGTGCCAGCAGCGACAGTCCCCGGGTGGAGCAGTTCTTC. Translation gives CASSDSPRVEQFF. The chain links TRBV7-9 to TRBJ2-1; D possibly corresponds to TRBD1 (5 bases). The CDR3 runs to 13 residues. Germline values: CDR1 SEHNR, CDR2 FQNEAQ (reference sequence). V lost 5 bases, J lost 10 bases, and 15 bases lay in between.

This chain connects TRBV27 to TRBJ1-5; tentative D call: TRBD1 (6 bases). Germline V lookup: CDR1 MNHEY, CDR2 SMNVEV (reference sequence). With 5 bases removed from V and 0 bases from J, the gap between germline ends came to 11 bases. The CDR3 loop spans 15 amino acids. The CDR3 sequence: CASSPQGVSNQPQHF. In nucleotides, the CDR3 is TGTGCCAGCAGTCCACAGGGAGTTAGCAATCAGCCCCAGCATTTT.

Remarks on this clone: In the same sample, other DNA sequences code for this CDR3. The V call is TRBV10-1, the J call TRBJ2-5; possibly TRBD1 or TRBD2 for D (5 bases each). Trimming pared 4 bases from V and 5 bases from J, leaving 11 bases between. Germline loops: CDR1 WNHNN, CDR2 SYGVQD (reference sequence). This CDR3 has 13 residues. The CDR3 DNA sequence: TGCGCCAGCAGTGCGGGGCGCGGGGAGACCCAGTACTTC. Its protein product is CASSAGRGETQYF.

This clone was recorded once. This chain uses TRBV5-1 with TRBJ2-7; TRBD1 aligns across 8 bases. Per germline, CDR1 SGHRS and CDR2 YFSETQ. There are 15 residues in the CDR3. The J segment lost 3 bases and the V segment lost 4 bases, leaving 9 bases of the junction unmatched. CDR3: CASSLGQGTLYEQYF. CDR3 nucleotides: TGCGCCAGCAGCCTAGGACAGGGTACCCTCTACGAGCAGTACTTC.

This chain links TRBV19 with TRBJ1-6, with D unclear. The CDR3 sequence is 13 residues long. The V gene lost 6 bases and the J gene lost 10 bases, with 13 bases spanning the gap. CDR1 is LNHDA and CDR2 is SQIVND in the germline V gene (reference sequence). CDR3 sequence reads: CASSSQLSSPLHF. DNA of the CDR3: TGTGCCAGTAGCAGTCAGTTGAGCTCACCCCTCCACTTT.

Points on this clone: Distinct nucleotide sequences in the sample also encode this CDR3. The rearrangement joins TRBV30 to TRBJ2-2, with no clear D. This CDR3 comprises 11 residues. Germline CDR1 and CDR2: GTSNPN and SVGIG (reference sequence). Trimming took off 5 bases at V and 5 bases at J, with 6 bases between the two ends. For the CDR3, the DNA is TGTGCCTGGGGCAGAACCGGGGAGCTGTTTTTT. Translating it yields CAWGRTGELFF.

In its sample, this clone was seen once. The chain has TRBV28 and TRBJ1-1; D might be TRBD1 (5 bases). The germline V gene has CDR1 MDHEN and CDR2 SYDVKM. The CDR3 spans 13 residues. V dropped 10 bases and J dropped 4 bases, with 16 bases sitting between them. CDR3 coding DNA: TGTGCCATCGCCGGGACCCGGGGCACTGAAGCTTTCTTT. Its translation is CAIAGTRGTEAFF.

Here the CDR3 DNA reads TGTGCCAGCAGTCCAGGGGGCACACGAAGGAACACTGAAGCTTTCTTT. Its translation: CASSPGGTRRNTEAFF. This chain links TRBV28 with TRBJ1-1; 8 nucleotides match TRBD1. V lost 5 bases and J lost 1; bases outside the gene matches: 9. The CDR3 length is 16 residues. Germline V gene sequence: CDR1 MDHEN, CDR2 SYDVKM. Based on the CDR3 plus reference TRBV28 and TRBJ1-1, the full variable domain is DVKVTQSSRYLVKRTGEKVFLECVQDMDHENMFWYRQDPGLGLRLIYFSYDVKMKEKGDIPEGYSVSREKKERFSLILESASTNQTSMYLCASSPGGTRRNTEAFFGQGTRLTVV.

V and J are TRBV6-5 and TRBJ1-2, with TRBD1 matching 9 bases. The CDR3 spans 14 residues. Germline V gene sequence: CDR1 MNHEY, CDR2 SVGAGI. Losses at the gene ends were 2 bases for V and 7 bases for J; bases not matched to a gene: 5. The CDR3 nucleotides are TGTGCCAGCAGTTACCTGACAGGGGGAGGTGGCTACACCTTC. Its translation is CASSYLTGGGGYTF.

CDR3 in amino acids: CAWSVAHGAGGSGGELFF. In DNA form, the CDR3 reads TGTGCCTGGAGTGTAGCCCATGGGGCGGGAGGGAGTGGTGGGGAGCTGTTTTTT. The chain recombines TRBV30 with TRBJ2-2, with 9 nucleotides matching TRBD2. The germline V gene has CDR1 GTSNPN and CDR2 SVGIG (reference sequence). With V trimmed by 0 bases and J by 8 bases, 16 bases remained unmatched. This CDR3 region has 18 residues. Using reference TRBV30 and TRBJ2-2 for the parts outside the CDR3, the full variable domain is SQTIHQWPATLVQPVGSPLSLECTVEGTSNPNLYWYRQAAGRGLQLLFYSVGIGQISSEVPQNLSASRPQDRQFILSSKKLLLSDSGFYLCAWSVAHGAGGSGGELFFGEGSRLTVL.

This clone was seen just once. At one end the junction does not follow the germline gene, possibly because of a read error. The chain carries TRBV7-7 and TRBJ2-2; 8 bases are a match to TRBD1. CDR1 is SSHAT and CDR2 is FNYEAQ in the germline V gene (reference sequence). This CDR3 is built from 14 residues. In DNA, the CDR3 is TGTGCTAGCAGCCCGACAGGGGAGGTCGGGGAGCTGTTTTTT. Amino acid sequence: CASSPTGEVGELFF.

The V call is TRBV6-5, the J call TRBJ1-6; D perhaps matches TRBD1 (6 bases). V was pared by 4 bases and J by 9 bases, with 10 bases between. This CDR3 region has 13 residues. Germline CDR1 and CDR2: MNHEY and SVGAGI. CDR3 in amino acids: CASSSRQASPLHF. CDR3 sequence (DNA): TGTGCCAGCAGTTCCCGACAGGCTTCACCCCTCCACTTT.

The genes are TRBV10-3 and TRBJ2-5; 7 bases agree with TRBD1. Looked up from germline, CDR1 is ENHRY and CDR2 is SYGVKD. V lost 5 bases to trimming and J lost 5 bases; unmatched junction nucleotides: 11. The length of the CDR3 is 15 residues. The CDR3 coding sequence is TGTGCCATCAGTAACCCGACAGGGTTTGATGAGACCCAGTACTTC. As protein: CAISNPTGFDETQYF.

This chain connects TRBV30 to TRBJ1-1; D is uncertain. Trimming cost V 1 base and J 0 bases, with 6 bases left between them. Germline loops: CDR1 GTSNPN, CDR2 SVGIG (reference sequence). The CDR3 loop spans 13 amino acids. The CDR3 region has the DNA TGTGCCTGGAGTGACAGTTTGAACACTGAAGCTTTCTTT. Translating gives CAWSDSLNTEAFF.

Note on this clone: This same CDR3 is encoded by further DNA sequences in the sample. This chain uses TRBV30 with TRBJ1-5; a possible D gene is TRBD1 (5 bases). Germline lookup yields CDR1 GTSNPN and CDR2 SVGIG (reference sequence). With 5 bases removed from V and 1 base from J, the gap between germline ends came to 9 bases. The CDR3 runs 13 residues. As DNA, the CDR3 is TGTGCCTGGTCGGGGGGGAGCAATCAGCCCCAGCATTTT. The encoded protein is CAWSGGSNQPQHF.

CDR3 residues: CASSEAPLGKTQYF. In nucleotides, the CDR3 is TGTGCCAGCAGTGAGGCCCCCTTGGGAAAGACCCAGTACTTC. The chain is built from TRBV2 and TRBJ2-5, with D unresolved. The V end lost 3 bases, the J end lost 6 bases, and 14 bases lay between the germline ends. CDR1 SNHLY and CDR2 FYNNEI come from the germline V gene. The CDR3 consists of 14 residues. The whole variable domain, remainder taken from reference TRBV2 and TRBJ2-5, is EPEVTQTPSHQVTQMGQEVILRCVPISNHLYFYWYRQILGQKVEFLVSFYNNEISEKSEIFDDQFSVERPDGSNFTLKIRSTKLEDSAMYFCASSEAPLGKTQYFGPGTRLLVL.

The V call is TRBV10-3, the J call TRBJ2-1; 10 nucleotides align to TRBD2. V was clipped by 10 bases and J by 15 bases; unmatched bases: 9. The CDR3 loop spans 11 amino acids. CDR1 and CDR2 from the germline V gene are ENHRY and SYGVKD. The CDR3 reads CATLGLAEAFF. The DNA of the CDR3 is TGTGCCACCCTTGGACTAGCGGAGGCGTTCTTC.

The J gene is TRBJ2-3, the V gene TRBV27; D is undetermined. CDR3 length equals 13 residues. Trimming stripped 7 bases from V and 1 base from J, with 9 bases between. Germline V gene lookup returns CDR1 MNHEY and CDR2 SMNVEV (reference sequence). Here the CDR3 reads CASTQGGTDTQYF. CDR3 DNA: TGTGCCAGCACCCAAGGAGGCACAGATACGCAGTATTTT.

The V and J genes are TRBV5-6 and TRBJ1-2; TRBD1 might be the D (6 bases). This CDR3 comprises 13 residues. V was trimmed by 5 bases and J by 8 bases, leaving 16 bases between them. Per the germline V gene, CDR1 is SGHDT and CDR2 is YYEEEE. CDR3 DNA: TGTGCCAGCAGTAGGGGGGTCCAGAGCGGCTACACCTTC. It is translated as CASSRGVQSGYTF.

The chain employs TRBV2 and TRBJ1-4; unclear D gene. The CDR3 length is 15 residues. The V gene lost 6 bases and the J gene lost 0 bases, with 11 bases spanning the gap. In germline, CDR1 is SNHLY, CDR2 FYNNEI. CDR3 DNA sequence: TGTGCCAGCAGCGATCCTCCTGCAACTAATGAAAAACTGTTTTTT. This translates into CASSDPPATNEKLFF.

V and J are TRBV4-2 and TRBJ1-5, with no clear D. Germline V gives CDR1 LGHNA, CDR2 YNFKEQ. This CDR3 is 16 amino acids long. Trimming shortened V by 3 bases and J by 2 bases, and 14 bases separated the two germline ends. The CDR3 DNA is TGTGCCAGCAGCCAGTTGAACTTGGAGGGCAATCAGCCCCAGCATTTT. This gives the protein CASSQLNLEGNQPQHF.

Only one count was recorded for this clone. The genes are TRBV27 and TRBJ1-6; D is unclear. Germline V CDR1 and CDR2: MNHEY, SMNVEV (reference sequence). This CDR3 has 14 amino acids. Trimming left V 1 base short and J 9 bases short, with 10 bases between. CDR3 bases: TGTGCCAGCAGTTTATTGGGAGTTGGTTCACCCCTCCACTTT. Translating it yields CASSLLGVGSPLHF.

This clone was detected a few times. The chain recombines TRBV6-1 with TRBJ2-3; D is ambiguous. CDR1 and CDR2 (germline): MNHNS, SASEGT. The CDR3 spans 11 residues. Trimming cost V 11 bases and J 7 bases, with 13 bases left between them. Here the CDR3 reads CAGRYLNTQYF. The CDR3 DNA reads as TGTGCCGGACGCTACTTAAATACGCAGTATTTT.